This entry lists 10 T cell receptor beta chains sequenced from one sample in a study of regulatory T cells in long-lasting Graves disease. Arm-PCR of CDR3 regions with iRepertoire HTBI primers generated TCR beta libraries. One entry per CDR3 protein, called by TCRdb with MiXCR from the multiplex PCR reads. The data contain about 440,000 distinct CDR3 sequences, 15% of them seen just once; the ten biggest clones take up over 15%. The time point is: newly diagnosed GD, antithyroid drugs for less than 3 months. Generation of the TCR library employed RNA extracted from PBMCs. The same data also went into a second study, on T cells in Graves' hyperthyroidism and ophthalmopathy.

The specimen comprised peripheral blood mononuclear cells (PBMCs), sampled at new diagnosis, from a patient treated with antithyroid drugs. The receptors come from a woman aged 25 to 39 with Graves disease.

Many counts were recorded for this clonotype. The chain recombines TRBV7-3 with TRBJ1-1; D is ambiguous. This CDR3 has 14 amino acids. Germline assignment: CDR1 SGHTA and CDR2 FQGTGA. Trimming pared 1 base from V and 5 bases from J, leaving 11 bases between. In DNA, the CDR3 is TGTGCCAGCAGCTTAATTGCGGGTCAAACTGAAGCTTTCTTT. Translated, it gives CASSLIAGQTEAFF.

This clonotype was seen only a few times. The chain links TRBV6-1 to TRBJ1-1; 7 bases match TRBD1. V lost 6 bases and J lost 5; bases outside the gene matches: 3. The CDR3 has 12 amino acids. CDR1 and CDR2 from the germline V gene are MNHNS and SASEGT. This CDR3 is CASRPGGTEAFF. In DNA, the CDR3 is TGTGCCAGCAGACCAGGGGGGACTGAAGCTTTCTTT.

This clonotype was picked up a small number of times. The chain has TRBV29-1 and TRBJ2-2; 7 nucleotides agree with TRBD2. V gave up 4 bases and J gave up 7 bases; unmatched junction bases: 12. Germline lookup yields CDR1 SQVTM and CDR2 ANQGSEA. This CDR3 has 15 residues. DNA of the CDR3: TGCAGCGTTGGTCGGGAGGACCTCCGGGGCGGGGAGCTGTTTTTT. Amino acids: CSVGREDLRGGELFF.

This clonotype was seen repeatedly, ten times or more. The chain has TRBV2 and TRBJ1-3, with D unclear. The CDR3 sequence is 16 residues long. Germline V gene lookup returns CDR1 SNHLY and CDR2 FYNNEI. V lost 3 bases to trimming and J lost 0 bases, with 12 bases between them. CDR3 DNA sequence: TGTGCCAGCAGTGATCAGGAGCCGTACTCTGGAAACACCATATATTTT. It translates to CASSDQEPYSGNTIYF.

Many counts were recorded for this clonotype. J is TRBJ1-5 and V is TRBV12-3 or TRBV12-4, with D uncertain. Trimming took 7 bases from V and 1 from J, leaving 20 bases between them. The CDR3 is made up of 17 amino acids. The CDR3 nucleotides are TGTGCCAGCACCTTAGGGCCAATCCCGCGGAGCAATCAGCCCCAGCATTTT. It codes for CASTLGPIPRSNQPQHF.

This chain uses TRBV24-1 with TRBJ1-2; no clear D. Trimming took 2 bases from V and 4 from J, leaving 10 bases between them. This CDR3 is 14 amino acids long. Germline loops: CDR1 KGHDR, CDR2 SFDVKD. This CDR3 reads CATSDSRTLYGYTF. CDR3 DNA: TGTGCCACCAGTGATTCAAGGACCCTCTATGGCTACACCTTC.

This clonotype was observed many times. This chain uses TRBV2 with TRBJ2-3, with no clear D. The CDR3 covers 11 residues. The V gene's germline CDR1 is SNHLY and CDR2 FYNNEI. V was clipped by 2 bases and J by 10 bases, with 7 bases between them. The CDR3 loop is CASSERRAQYF. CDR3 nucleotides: TGTGCCAGCAGTGAAAGGCGAGCGCAGTATTTT.

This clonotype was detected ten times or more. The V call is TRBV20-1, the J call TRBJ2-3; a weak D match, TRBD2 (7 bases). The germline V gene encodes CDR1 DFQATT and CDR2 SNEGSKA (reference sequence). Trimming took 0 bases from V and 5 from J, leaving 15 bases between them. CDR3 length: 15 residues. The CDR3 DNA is TGCAGTGCTAGAGATTGGCAGGGAGGGGGAGATACGCAGTATTTT. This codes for CSARDWQGGGDTQYF.

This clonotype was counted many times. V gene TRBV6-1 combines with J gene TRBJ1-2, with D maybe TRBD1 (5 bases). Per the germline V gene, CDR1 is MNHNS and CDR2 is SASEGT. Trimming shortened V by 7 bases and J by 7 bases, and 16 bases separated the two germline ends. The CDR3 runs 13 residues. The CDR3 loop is CASTPRGGRGYTF. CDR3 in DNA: TGTGCCAGCACCCCCCGGGGGGGTCGTGGCTACACCTTC.

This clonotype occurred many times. The CDR3 region is CAISAGTKGETQYF. The CDR3 DNA reads TGTGCCATCAGTGCCGGGACCAAGGGGGAGACCCAGTACTTC. This chain joins TRBV10-3 and TRBJ2-5; D possibly matches TRBD1 or TRBD2 (5 bases each). The germline V gene has CDR1 ENHRY and CDR2 SYGVKD. This CDR3 is 14 amino acids long. Trimming removed 4 bases at V and 5 bases at J, with 14 bases between.